The 5 T cell receptor beta chains listed next were all sequenced from one sample in a study of blood T cells in healthy people across ages. Combining a sample-barcoded 5' primer with a J-beta primer mix, a second PCR ran for roughly 6 to 12 cycles. TCRdb fed the 5' RACE reads into MiXCR, producing one record per CDR3 protein. Found here are hundreds of thousands of distinct CDR3 sequences, 21% of them singletons; the top ten hold roughly 3.6%. The material sequenced was blood. These receptors were taken from a man aged 70 or older in good health.

The rearrangement links TRBV9 to TRBJ2-1; 7 bases map to TRBD2. Germline values: CDR1 SGDLS, CDR2 YYNGEE. This CDR3 region has 13 residues. V gave up 3 bases and J gave up 8 bases; unmatched junction bases: 5. In nucleotides, the CDR3 is TGTGCCAGCAGCGCAGCGGGAAAGTATGAGCAGTTCTTC. It codes for CASSAAGKYEQFF.

This clonotype was seen only a few times. This chain joins TRBV29-1 and TRBJ2-5, with 9 bases fitting TRBD1. The CDR3 sequence is 13 residues long. Germline loops: CDR1 SQVTM, CDR2 ANQGSEA. Trimming took 3 bases from V and 5 from J; bases not matched to a gene: 4. The CDR3 sequence: CSVEKGQGETQYF. The CDR3 DNA is TGCAGCGTTGAGAAAGGACAGGGGGAGACCCAGTACTTC.

This clonotype was seen only a few times. The chain combines TRBV2 with TRBJ2-1; weak D call: TRBD2 (6 bases). This CDR3 region has 12 residues. Germline V lookup: CDR1 SNHLY, CDR2 FYNNEI. Deletions cut 8 bases from V and 3 bases from J, with 8 bases between. The chain's CDR3 is CASGGHYNEQFF. Written as DNA, the CDR3 is TGTGCCAGCGGAGGGCACTACAATGAGCAGTTCTTC.

In its sample, this clonotype was seen a few times. The V and J genes are TRBV12-3 or TRBV12-4 and TRBJ2-5; D remains ambiguous. The DNA end favors TRBJ2-7, so the J call may be wrong. The CDR3 has 11 residues. CDR3 DNA: TGTGCCAGCAGTTTTCCCCACGAGCAGTACTTC. Its translation is CASSFPHEQYF.

Of note for this clonotype: Given the absence of the conserved phenylalanine or tryptophan at the CDR3 end, a read error is likely. V usage is TRBV7-9 and J usage is TRBJ2-5; D may be TRBD2 (6 bases). TRBJ2-7 explains the end of the DNA better; the J call may be wrong. Germline loops: CDR1 SEHNR, CDR2 FQNEAQ (reference sequence). This CDR3 is 14 amino acids long. The DNA for the CDR3 is TGTGCCAGCAGTAGACAGACTAGCTCCTACGAGCAGTACCTC. Its translation is CASSRQTSSYEQYL.